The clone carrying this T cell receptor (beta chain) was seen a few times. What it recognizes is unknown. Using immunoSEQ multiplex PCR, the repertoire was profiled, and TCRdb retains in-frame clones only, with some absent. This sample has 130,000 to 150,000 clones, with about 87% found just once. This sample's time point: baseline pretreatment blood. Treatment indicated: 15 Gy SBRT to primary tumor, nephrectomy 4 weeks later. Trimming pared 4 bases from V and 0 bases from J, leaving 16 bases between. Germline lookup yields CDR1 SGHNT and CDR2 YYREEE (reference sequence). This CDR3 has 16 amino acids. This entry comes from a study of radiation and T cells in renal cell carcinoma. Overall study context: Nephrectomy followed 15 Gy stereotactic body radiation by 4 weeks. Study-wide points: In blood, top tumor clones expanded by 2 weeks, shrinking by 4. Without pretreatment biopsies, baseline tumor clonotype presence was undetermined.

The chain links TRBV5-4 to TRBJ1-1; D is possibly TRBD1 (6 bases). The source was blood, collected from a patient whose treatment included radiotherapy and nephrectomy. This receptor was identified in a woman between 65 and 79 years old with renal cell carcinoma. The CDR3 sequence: CASSLEGGPLNTEAFF. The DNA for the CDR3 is TGTGCCAGCAGCCTCGAAGGGGGGCCCCTGAACACTGAAGCTTTCTTT.